This T cell receptor beta chain was documented in a study of T-cell reconstitution after alpha-beta-depleted transplantation in children. Germline trimming cut 4 bases from V and 2 bases from J; bases unmatched to any gene: 12. Germline V gene data show CDR1 as SGHVS and CDR2 as FQNEAQ. CDR3 length equals 18 residues. Preparation of the TCRbeta library was carried out with unique molecular identifiers. One entry per CDR3 protein, called by TCRdb with MiXCR from the PCR reads. Here the sample spans some 440,000 distinct CDR3 sequences, around 15% being singletons. Findings of the study overall: The high TCRbeta diversity at day 60 in some patients came from surviving recipient T cells and thymic progenitors. Roughly two months post-transplant, alpha-beta T cells reportedly originated from several hundred graft clones that had expanded. A year had passed since transplant, and T-cell counts and diversity by then came mostly from newly produced T cells.

Notes on this clonotype: What it binds is unknown.

Specimen: PBMCs, mostly from graft donor cells, collected 360 days after TCRalphabeta/CD19-depleted stem cell transplant. The sequence was obtained from a boy under two years old who had a stem cell transplant for Wiskott-Aldrich syndrome, so the T cells may come from the graft donor. The chain recombines TRBV7-8 with TRBJ2-7; 12 nucleotides match TRBD1. The CDR3 spells CASSSSRDRGRPPYEQYF. In DNA form, the CDR3 reads TGTGCCAGCAGCTCTAGCCGGGACAGGGGGCGCCCCCCCTACGAGCAGTACTTC.